These 3 T cell receptor beta chains share one sample of origin, sequenced in a study of molecular identifiers for immune sequencing clone quantification. TCRdb fed the PCR reads into MiXCR, producing one record per CDR3 protein. This sample has a few hundred thousand distinct CDR3 sequences; over 20% occur once, and the top ten carry roughly 0.81%. Sequencing was done on a sample of naive CD8+ T cells from blood, with Jurkat cell RNA spiked in. Regarding subset: FACS-sorted CD8+CD4-CCR7+CD45RA+ naive T cells. The receptors were sampled from a human donor in good health. Some libraries in this study had Jurkat cell RNA spiked in.

For this clonotype: One end of the junction is discordant with germline, which a read error may explain. This chain links TRBV29-1 with TRBJ2-5, with a weak D call TRBD2 (6 bases). The CDR3 runs to 13 residues. The germline CDR1 and CDR2 sequences are SQVTM and ANQGSEA. CDR3 in DNA: TGCAGCGTTGAACTGGGTGGGGCAGGGAGGTCTGTCTTC. Its protein product is CSVELGGAGRSVF.

This clonotype was detected a few times. The V gene is TRBV11-3, the J gene TRBJ2-1; 9 nucleotides align to TRBD1. The trim removed 6 bases at V and 5 bases at J, leaving 8 bases unmatched. Germline V gives CDR1 SGHNT, CDR2 YENEEA. The CDR3 contains 15 residues. This CDR3 reads CASRNRDRADNEQFF. For the CDR3, the DNA is TGTGCCAGCAGAAACCGGGACAGGGCGGACAATGAGCAGTTCTTC.

Ten or more counts support this clonotype. The chain links TRBV20-1 to TRBJ1-1; D is unresolved. CDR3 length equals 12 residues. V lost 5 bases and J lost 1, with 8 bases in between. Germline lookup yields CDR1 DFQATT and CDR2 SNEGSKA (reference sequence). In DNA form, the CDR3 reads TGCAGTGCTGATGAAGAGAACACTGAAGCTTTCTTT. Translating gives CSADEENTEAFF.